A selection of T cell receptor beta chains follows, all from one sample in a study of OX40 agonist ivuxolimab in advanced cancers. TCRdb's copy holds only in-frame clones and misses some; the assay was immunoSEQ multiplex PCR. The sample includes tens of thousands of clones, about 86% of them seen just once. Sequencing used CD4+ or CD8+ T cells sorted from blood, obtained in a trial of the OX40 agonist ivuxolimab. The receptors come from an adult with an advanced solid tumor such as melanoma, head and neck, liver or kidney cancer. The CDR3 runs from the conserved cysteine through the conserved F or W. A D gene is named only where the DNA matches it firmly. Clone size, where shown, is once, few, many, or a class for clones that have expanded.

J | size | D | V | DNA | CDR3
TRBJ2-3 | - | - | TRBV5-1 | TGCGCCAGCAGCTTGGTGGGAGATACGCAGTATTTT | CASSLVGDTQYF
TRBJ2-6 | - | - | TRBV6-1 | TGTGCCAGCAGTGAAGCGCTGGGTTTCTCTGGGGCCAACGTCCTGACTTTC | CASSEALGFSGANVLTF
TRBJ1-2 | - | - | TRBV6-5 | TGTGCCAGCAGTGAAGACACGGTCGGCTACACCTTC | CASSEDTVGYTF
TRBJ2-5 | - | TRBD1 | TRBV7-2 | TGTGCCAGCAGCAAAGAGGGGGCGGAAGAGACCCAGTACTTC | CASSKEGAEETQYF
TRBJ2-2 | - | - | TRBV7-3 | TGTGCCAGCAGCCCCGGTCGGACAACCGGGGAGCTGTTTTTT | CASSPGRTTGELFF
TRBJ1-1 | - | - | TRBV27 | TGTGCCAGCAGTTTATTCTACAGAATGAACACTGAAGCTTTCTTT | CASSLFYRMNTEAFF
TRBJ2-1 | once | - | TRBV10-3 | TGTGCCATCAGTGACGGTGCATGGGAGCAGTTCTTC | CAISDGAWEQFF
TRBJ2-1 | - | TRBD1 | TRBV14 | TGTGCCAGCAGCCACCTCGGACAGGAGCACAATGAGCAGTTCTTC | CASSHLGQEHNEQFF
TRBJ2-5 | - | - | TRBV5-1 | TGCGCCAGCAGCTTGGGTGGGGGGCGACCATCCCAAGAGACCCAGTACTTC | CASSLGGGRPSQETQYF
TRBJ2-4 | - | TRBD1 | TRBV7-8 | TGTGCCAGCAGCACCCAGACAGGGCTAGCCAAAAACATTCAGTACTTC | CASSTQTGLAKNIQYF
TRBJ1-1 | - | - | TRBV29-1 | TGCAGCGTTGAAACCGGAGGAGCTTTCTTT | CSVETGGAFF
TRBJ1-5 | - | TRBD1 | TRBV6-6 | TGTGCCAGCAGCCAAACCTGGACAGGGTCTCAGCCCCAGCATTTT | CASSQTWTGSQPQHF
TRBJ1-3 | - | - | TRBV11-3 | TGTGCCAGCAGCTTAGATCGTGGTGGGATCTCTGGAAACACCATATATTTT | CASSLDRGGISGNTIYF
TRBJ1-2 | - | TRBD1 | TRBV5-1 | TGCGCCAGCAGCTTGTGGGGACAGGAGTCTAACTATGGCTACACCTTC | CASSLWGQESNYGYTF
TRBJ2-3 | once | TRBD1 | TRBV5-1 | TGCGCCAGCAGCTCATCCCCGGGACAGGGGACAGATACGCAGTATTTT | CASSSSPGQGTDTQYF
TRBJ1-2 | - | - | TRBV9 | TGTGCCAGCACAACGACTGCTAACTATGGCTACACCTTC | CASTTTANYGYTF
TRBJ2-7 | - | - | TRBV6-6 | TGTGCCAGCGAAACTGGGTCGTCCTACGAGCAGTACTTC | CASETGSSYEQYF
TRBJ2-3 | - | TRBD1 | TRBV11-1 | TGTGCCAGCAGCTTCGTATGGGACAGGGCTAGCACAGATACGCAGTATTTT | CASSFVWDRASTDTQYF
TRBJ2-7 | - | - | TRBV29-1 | TGCAGCGTCCTGACGGGAAGGGAACGAATCGAGCAGTACTTC | CSVLTGRERIEQYF
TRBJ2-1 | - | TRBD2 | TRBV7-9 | TGTGCCAGCAGCTCGCAGGGACTAGCGGGGTTCAATGAGCAGTTCTTC | CASSSQGLAGFNEQFF
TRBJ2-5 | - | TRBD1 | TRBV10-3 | TGTGCCATCAGTGAGGGACCCCGGGACAGGGAGGGGGAGACCCAGTACTTC | CAISEGPRDREGETQYF
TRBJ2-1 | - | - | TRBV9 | TGTGCCAGCAGCGTAGGGACTTCCCAATACAATGAGCAGTTCTTC | CASSVGTSQYNEQFF
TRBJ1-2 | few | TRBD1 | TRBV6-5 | TGTGCCAGCAGTCAGGGGGGTGGCTACACCTTC | CASSQGGGYTF
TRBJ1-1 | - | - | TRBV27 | TGTGCCAGCAGTTTACTCAGGGCCGGTGGAGCTTTCTTT | CASSLLRAGGAFF
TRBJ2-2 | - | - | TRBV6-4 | TGTGCCAGCAAATGGGGGGTCCCCGGGGAGCTGTTTTTT | CASKWGVPGELFF
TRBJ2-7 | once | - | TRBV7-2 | TGTGCCAGCAGCCCCGGGGGAGGACAGGAGCTCTACGAGCAGTACTTC | CASSPGGGQELYEQYF
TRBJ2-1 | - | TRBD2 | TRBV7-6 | TGTGCCAGCAGCCTCCGGGGAGGCGGGGGTTCCTACAATGAGCAGTTCTTC | CASSLRGGGGSYNEQFF
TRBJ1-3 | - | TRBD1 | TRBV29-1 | TGCAGCGCCGGACAGGGAGCAAACACCATATATTTT | CSAGQGANTIYF
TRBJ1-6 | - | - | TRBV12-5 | TGTGCTAGTGGCCCCCAAGGGTCACCCCTCCACTTT | CASGPQGSPLHF
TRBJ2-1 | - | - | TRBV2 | TGTGCCAGCAACCGGGACCAGGGGACTGAGCAGTTCTTC | CASNRDQGTEQFF
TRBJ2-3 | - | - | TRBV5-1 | TGCGCCAGCAGCTTCCAAGGAGTGGGGGTAGCAGATACGCAGTATTTT | CASSFQGVGVADTQYF
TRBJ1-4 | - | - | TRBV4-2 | TGTGCCAGCAGCCCACGCGAGCTCCTGATAGAGGGAGATGAAAAACTGTTTTTT | CASSPRELLIEGDEKLFF
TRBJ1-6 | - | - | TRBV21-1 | TGTGCCAGCAGCAAAGTTGAAGGGTTGGGGGACAGGGGGCGTCGGAATTCACCCCTCCACTTT | CASSKVEGLGDRGRRNSPLHF
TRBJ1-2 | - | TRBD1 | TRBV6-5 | TGTGCCAGCAGTCCAGGGGGAACTAACTATGGCTACACCTTC | CASSPGGTNYGYTF
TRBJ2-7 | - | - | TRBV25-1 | TGTGCCAGCAGTGAAGACTCTTCACTGGGGCAGTACTTC | CASSEDSSLGQYF
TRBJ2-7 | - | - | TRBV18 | TGTGCCAGCTCGGCGGGGCGCCTCTCCTACGAGCAGTACTTC | CASSAGRLSYEQYF
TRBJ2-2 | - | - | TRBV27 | TGTGCCATCTCTGCCGGGCCCAACACCGGGGAGCTGTTTTTT | CAISAGPNTGELFF
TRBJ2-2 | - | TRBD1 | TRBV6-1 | TGTGCCAGCAGTTGGACAGGGGGAACCGGGGAGCTGTTTTTT | CASSWTGGTGELFF
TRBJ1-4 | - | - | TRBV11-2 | TGTGCCAGCAGTCCTGCCTCGGGACTGAAAAAGGAAAAACTGTTTTTT | CASSPASGLKKEKLFF
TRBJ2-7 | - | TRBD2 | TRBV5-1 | TGCGCCAGCCGGACTAGCGGGGGTTACGAGCAGTACTTC | CASRTSGGYEQYF
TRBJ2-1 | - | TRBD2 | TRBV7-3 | TGTGCCAGCAGCACCGGGACTAGCGGTTACAATGAGCAGTTCTTC | CASSTGTSGYNEQFF
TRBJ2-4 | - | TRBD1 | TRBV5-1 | TGCGCCAGCAGCCCGAGGGACAGCAGGTCCAAAAACATTCAGTACTTC | CASSPRDSRSKNIQYF